This TCR beta chain was sequenced during a study of blood T cell repertoires in COVID-19. Only in-frame clones appear in the TCRdb table, and some are missing; sequencing was by immunoSEQ multiplex PCR. Among tens of thousands of clones listed, about 88% were seen once. Germline CDR1 and CDR2: SGHRS and YFSETQ. V lost 3 bases to trimming and J lost 4 bases, with 14 bases between them. The CDR3 extends over 15 amino acids. This receptor was taken from a human donor in a cohort sampled during active COVID-19. Sequencing input: peripheral blood. The chain recombines TRBV5-1 with TRBJ2-1; no firm D call. This chain's CDR3 is CASSSLFGAYNEQFF. The CDR3, as DNA: TGCGCCAGCAGCTCGCTCTTCGGAGCTTACAATGAGCAGTTCTTC.